This T cell receptor beta chain was found in a study of beta chain features in type 1 diabetes. Study-wide results and limits: Shorter TCRB CDR3s, moderately but significantly so, marked every one of the four CD4+ subsets in Type 1 diabetes patients. Equally in patients and controls, shorter templates might have been favored by PCR.

This clone was observed many times. Its cognate antigen is unknown. Each of the CD4+ naive, central memory, regulatory and stem cell-like memory populations was sorted via CD45RO/CCR7/CD25/CD127/CD95/CD27. The CDR3 consists of 16 residues. V was clipped by 0 bases and J by 5 bases; unmatched bases: 6. Per germline, CDR1 SGHDT and CDR2 YYEEEE. The whole isolated RNA underwent reverse transcription, so sequencing captured expressed TCRB transcripts. Only in-frame clones appear in the TCRdb table, and some are missing; sequencing was by immunoSEQ multiplex PCR. The data hold more than 95,000 clones, with 17% observed a single time.

This chain uses TRBV5-6 with TRBJ2-5; TRBD1 matches 11 bases. This receptor was identified in a man between 18 and 35 years old with type 1 diabetes. The sequencing sample was made of central memory CD4+ T cells from blood. CDR3 DNA: TGTGCCAGCAGCTTGGTGGACAGGGGGCTAACGGAGACCCAGTACTTC. The encoded protein is CASSLVDRGLTETQYF.